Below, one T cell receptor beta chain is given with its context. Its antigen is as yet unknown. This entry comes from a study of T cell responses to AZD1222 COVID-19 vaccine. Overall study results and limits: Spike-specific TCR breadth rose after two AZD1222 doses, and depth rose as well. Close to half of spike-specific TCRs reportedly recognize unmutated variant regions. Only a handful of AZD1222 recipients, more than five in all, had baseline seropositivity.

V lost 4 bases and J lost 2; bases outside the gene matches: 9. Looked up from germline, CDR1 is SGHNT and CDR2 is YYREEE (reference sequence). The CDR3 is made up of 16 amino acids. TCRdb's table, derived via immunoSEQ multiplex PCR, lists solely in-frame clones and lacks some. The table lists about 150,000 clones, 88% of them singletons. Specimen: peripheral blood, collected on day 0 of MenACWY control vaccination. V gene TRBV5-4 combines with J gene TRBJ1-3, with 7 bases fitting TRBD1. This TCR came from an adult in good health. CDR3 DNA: TGTGCCAGCAGCCCCCGGGAGGGGGCGGCTGGAAACACCATATATTTT. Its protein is CASSPREGAAGNTIYF.